This is a list of T cell receptor beta chains from one sample in a study of T-cell reconstitution after alpha-beta-depleted transplantation in children. One entry per CDR3 protein results from TCRdb running MiXCR on the PCR reads. The repertoire holds 480,000 or so distinct CDR3 sequences, roughly a tenth seen once, with around 2.2% in the top ten. The specimen comprised PBMCs, sampled before TCRalphabeta/CD19-depleted stem cell transplant. Receptors were obtained from a child aged 2 to 10 with inherited bone marrow failure, due to receive a stem cell transplant. CDR3s include the opening cysteine and the closing phenylalanine or tryptophan. Each record gives: V gene, D gene, clone size, J gene, CDR3 DNA, CDR3 protein. D genes are given only for firm matches. Clone size, where shown, is once, few, many, or a class for clones that have expanded.

V gene: TRBV3-1
D gene: .
clone size: many
J gene: TRBJ2-3
CDR3 DNA: TGTGCCAGCAGCCAAGAAATCGGGATAGATAACACAGATACGCAGTATTTT
CDR3 protein: CASSQEIGIDNTDTQYF

V gene: TRBV20-1
D gene: .
clone size: once
J gene: TRBJ2-1
CDR3 DNA: TGCAGTGCTAGCAACGTAGGGATCCCTGGCGGTGAGCAGTTCTTC
CDR3 protein: CSASNVGIPGGEQFF

V gene: TRBV7-9
D gene: .
clone size: many
J gene: TRBJ2-4
CDR3 DNA: TGTGCCAGCAGCTTAATAGGGGAGGCCAAAAACATTCAGTACTTC
CDR3 protein: CASSLIGEAKNIQYF

V gene: TRBV29-1
D gene: TRBD2
clone size: many
J gene: TRBJ2-5
CDR3 DNA: TGCAGCGTCGGGGCCAATGGGGGGGAAGAAACCCAGTACTTC
CDR3 protein: CSVGANGGEETQYF

V gene: TRBV4-3
D gene: TRBD1
clone size: few
J gene: TRBJ2-1
CDR3 DNA: TGCGCCAGCAGCCAAAGGGGGACAGGGGACCCTCGGTGGGACAATGAGCAGTTCTTC
CDR3 protein: CASSQRGTGDPRWDNEQFF

V gene: TRBV18
D gene: .
clone size: .
J gene: TRBJ1-1
CDR3 DNA: TGTGCCAGCTCACCAAAGGCTATAGGGCCGCTGAAGAACACTGAAGCTTTCTTT
CDR3 protein: CASSPKAIGPLKNTEAFF

V gene: TRBV11-1
D gene: TRBD1
clone size: .
J gene: TRBJ1-1
CDR3 DNA: TGTGCCAGCAGCTTTGCCAGGGGGACGAATTTCCCAACTCAGATGAACACTGAAGCTTTCTTT
CDR3 protein: CASSFARGTNFPTQMNTEAFF

V gene: TRBV28
D gene: TRBD2
clone size: many
J gene: TRBJ2-7
CDR3 DNA: TGTGCCAGCAGTACGTCTAGCGGGATGGTCTCGGACGAGCAGTACTTC
CDR3 protein: CASSTSSGMVSDEQYF

V gene: TRBV5-1
D gene: .
clone size: few
J gene: TRBJ2-3
CDR3 DNA: TGCGCCAGCAGCTTGGAGGGGGTGGATACGCAGTATTTT
CDR3 protein: CASSLEGVDTQYF

V gene: TRBV5-5
D gene: TRBD1
clone size: .
J gene: TRBJ2-5
CDR3 DNA: TGTGCCATGGGCCCGACAGGGCAGGGGACCCAGTACTTC
CDR3 protein: CAMGPTGQGTQYF

V gene: TRBV5-1
D gene: .
clone size: many
J gene: TRBJ2-7
CDR3 DNA: TGCGCCAGCAGCGCGGTCCCCGGGACACCCAAGCAAGGCGAGCAGTACTTC
CDR3 protein: CASSAVPGTPKQGEQYF

V gene: TRBV29-1
D gene: .
clone size: .
J gene: TRBJ2-7
CDR3 DNA: TGCAGCGTTGAAGATGCCGGGATTTCCTACGAGCAGTACTTC
CDR3 protein: CSVEDAGISYEQYF

V gene: TRBV19
D gene: .
clone size: many
J gene: TRBJ1-5
CDR3 DNA: TGTGCCACGGGGTCCGGGTGGCAGCCCCAGCATTTT
CDR3 protein: CATGSGWQPQHF

V gene: TRBV7-2
D gene: TRBD2
clone size: many
J gene: TRBJ2-1
CDR3 DNA: TGTGCCAGCAGACCTCGGACTAGCGGCTACAATGAGCAGTTCTTC
CDR3 protein: CASRPRTSGYNEQFF

V gene: TRBV6-2/TRBV6-3
D gene: .
clone size: many
J gene: TRBJ2-2
CDR3 DNA: TGTGCCAGCAGTGCTACGGGACCATACACCGGGGAGCTGTTTTTT
CDR3 protein: CASSATGPYTGELFF

V gene: TRBV19
D gene: .
clone size: .
J gene: TRBJ2-1
CDR3 DNA: TGTGCCAGTAGTCTAACCCCGACTAGATCAAATGAGCAGTTCTTC
CDR3 protein: CASSLTPTRSNEQFF

V gene: TRBV7-9
D gene: .
clone size: many
J gene: TRBJ2-3
CDR3 DNA: TGTGCCAGCAGCCAGACGGAGGGCCTGGATACGCAGTATTTT
CDR3 protein: CASSQTEGLDTQYF

V gene: TRBV27
D gene: TRBD2
clone size: many
J gene: TRBJ2-7
CDR3 DNA: TGTGCCAGCAGTTTATTTAAGGGACTAGCGGGAGAAATGTACGAGCAGTACTTC
CDR3 protein: CASSLFKGLAGEMYEQYF

V gene: TRBV7-9
D gene: TRBD1
clone size: many
J gene: TRBJ2-7
CDR3 DNA: TGTGCCAGCAGCTCCAGGGACAGGGATCCCTACGAGCAGTACTTC
CDR3 protein: CASSSRDRDPYEQYF

V gene: TRBV3-1
D gene: TRBD2
clone size: many
J gene: TRBJ2-2
CDR3 DNA: TGTGCCAGCAGCCCGGGACTAGCGTCGTACACCGGGGAGCTGTTTTTT
CDR3 protein: CASSPGLASYTGELFF

V gene: TRBV5-1
D gene: TRBD2
clone size: few
J gene: TRBJ2-2
CDR3 DNA: TGCGCCAGCAGCCCCCCGGGACTAGCCCACCACGTGACCGGGGAGCTGTTTTTT
CDR3 protein: CASSPPGLAHHVTGELFF

V gene: TRBV6-1
D gene: .
clone size: many
J gene: TRBJ2-2
CDR3 DNA: TGTGCCAGCAGTGAAGCGGGAGGTGCGCAGCTGTTTTTT
CDR3 protein: CASSEAGGAQLFF

V gene: TRBV6-5
D gene: TRBD2
clone size: many
J gene: TRBJ2-1
CDR3 DNA: TGTGCCAGCAGTTTGCTAGCGGGAGCGGCGAGACTATACAATGAGCAGTTCTTC
CDR3 protein: CASSLLAGAARLYNEQFF

V gene: TRBV11-2
D gene: TRBD2
clone size: many
J gene: TRBJ2-3
CDR3 DNA: TGTGCCAGCTCTCGAGGACTAGCGATGTCAGATACGCAGTATTTT
CDR3 protein: CASSRGLAMSDTQYF

V gene: TRBV7-9
D gene: .
clone size: many
J gene: TRBJ1-2
CDR3 DNA: TGTGCCAGCAGCTCACTCGCCGGGGGGGGCTATGGCTACACCTTC
CDR3 protein: CASSSLAGGGYGYTF

V gene: TRBV20-1
D gene: .
clone size: many
J gene: TRBJ2-1
CDR3 DNA: TGCAGTGCTAGGGTTCTGCAGGGCCCCTACAATGAGCAGTTCTTC
CDR3 protein: CSARVLQGPYNEQFF

V gene: TRBV6-1
D gene: .
clone size: many
J gene: TRBJ2-7
CDR3 DNA: TGTGCCAGCACCCCGCTGGGCGTTTCCTCCTACGAGCAGTACTTC
CDR3 protein: CASTPLGVSSYEQYF

V gene: TRBV29-1
D gene: TRBD1
clone size: many
J gene: TRBJ1-5
CDR3 DNA: TGCAGCGTTGGACGGACAGGCGGGTGGCCCCAGCATTTT
CDR3 protein: CSVGRTGGWPQHF

V gene: TRBV5-1
D gene: TRBD2
clone size: many
J gene: TRBJ2-3
CDR3 DNA: TGCGCCAGCAGCTTTAGCGGGAGGGAAGATACGCAGTATTTT
CDR3 protein: CASSFSGREDTQYF

V gene: TRBV6-1
D gene: .
clone size: .
J gene: TRBJ2-3
CDR3 DNA: TGTGCCAGCAGATTGGACACCACAGATACGCAGTATTTT
CDR3 protein: CASRLDTTDTQYF

V gene: TRBV4-3
D gene: TRBD2
clone size: many
J gene: TRBJ2-2
CDR3 DNA: TGCGCCAGCAGCCAAGTTGAGTCCGGGAGGGAAAACACCGGGGAGCTGTTTTTT
CDR3 protein: CASSQVESGRENTGELFF

V gene: TRBV20-1
D gene: TRBD2
clone size: .
J gene: TRBJ2-1
CDR3 DNA: TGCAGTGCTAGAGGGTCAGGGGTACTAGCGGGATTGGGTGAGCAGTTCTTC
CDR3 protein: CSARGSGVLAGLGEQFF

V gene: TRBV2
D gene: .
clone size: .
J gene: TRBJ1-2
CDR3 DNA: TGTGCCAGCACCCTACTTGGAGGCTACACCTTC
CDR3 protein: CASTLLGGYTF

V gene: TRBV7-9
D gene: .
clone size: many
J gene: TRBJ1-1
CDR3 DNA: TGTGCCAGCAGCTCCCTGGCAGACGCACCGAACACTGAAGCTTTCTTT
CDR3 protein: CASSSLADAPNTEAFF

V gene: TRBV7-9
D gene: TRBD2
clone size: many
J gene: TRBJ2-5
CDR3 DNA: TGTGCCAGCAGCTTGCTAGCGGGAGGCCGAGAGACCCAGTACTTC
CDR3 protein: CASSLLAGGRETQYF

V gene: TRBV5-5
D gene: .
clone size: many
J gene: TRBJ2-1
CDR3 DNA: TGTGCCATCCACAGGGGACTGGTCAATGAGCAGTTCTTC
CDR3 protein: CAIHRGLVNEQFF

V gene: TRBV7-9
D gene: TRBD2
clone size: many
J gene: TRBJ2-2
CDR3 DNA: TGTGCCAGCAGCTTAGTAATAGCGGGAGAATGGACCGGGGAGCTGTTTTTT
CDR3 protein: CASSLVIAGEWTGELFF

V gene: TRBV6-5
D gene: TRBD1
clone size: few
J gene: TRBJ2-2
CDR3 DNA: TGTGCCAGCAGTATACAGGGGATTCGGGGGGAGCTGTTTTTT
CDR3 protein: CASSIQGIRGELFF

V gene: TRBV4-2
D gene: .
clone size: .
J gene: TRBJ2-1
CDR3 DNA: TGTGCCATCGGCCTCGGCCCCCCACTAGGGCCTAAGTACAATGAGCAGTTCTTC
CDR3 protein: CAIGLGPPLGPKYNEQFF

V gene: TRBV6-1
D gene: .
clone size: many
J gene: TRBJ2-7
CDR3 DNA: TGTGCCAGCACCGAACAGCCCACGACCTCCGAGCAGTACTTC
CDR3 protein: CASTEQPTTSEQYF